Given below is one TCR beta chain in context. The study enrolled healthy HIV-negative adults without recent acute infections or vaccinations as donors. This specimen belongs to a study of shared clonotypes between healthy human individuals. Study at large: The donors, a couple of women and a few men, were aged 18 to 49. Researchers assigned three CD4 naive, three CD4 memory, two CD8 naive and one CD8 memory plate to each donor.

Germline values: CDR1 MDHEN, CDR2 SYDVKM. The CDR3 covers 17 residues. V gave up 8 bases and J gave up 5 bases, with 25 bases separating them. The table came from immunoSEQ multiplex PCR; TCRdb's copy has only in-frame clones and leaves some out. The data hold approximately 2.5 million clones, with 93% observed a single time. The TCR sequence derives from a young man in good health. Some clones in this sample may be carry-over from other donors' samples. The gene calls are TRBV28 and TRBJ1-5; D is possibly TRBD1 (5 bases). Source material: naive CD4+ T cells from PBMCs. The subset here: CD45RA+ positively selected. The CDR3: CASRFREGTGGYQPQHF. The CDR3 nucleotides read TGTGCCAGCCGATTCCGGGAGGGGACCGGAGGTTATCAGCCCCAGCATTTT.